This T cell receptor (beta chain) was captured in a study of CD8 T cells in ankylosing spondylitis. This clonotype was detected only a few times. Its specificity is not known. Whole-study findings and limits: Disease-linked clones bore a CD8+ phenotype and were relatively rare in peripheral blood.

TCR beta libraries were made by quantitative 5'-RACE with molecular barcodes. TCRdb called the 5' RACE reads again in MiXCR, with one record for every CDR3 protein. Among around 250,000 distinct CDR3 sequences listed, under 20% were seen once. V lost 6 bases and J lost 2, with 20 bases in between. Germline-derived CDR1 and CDR2 are DFQATT and SNEGSKA (reference sequence). The CDR3 covers 16 residues. The rearrangement joins TRBV20-1 to TRBJ2-1; D ambiguous. This TCR was sampled from a male donor with ankylosing spondylitis or in good health (not recorded which). Sequences were obtained from blood, either unsorted or a sorted T cell fraction (not recorded which). CDR3 residues: CSATAGPEEPYNEQFF. CDR3 DNA: TGCAGTGCCACTGCCGGCCCTGAAGAACCCTACAATGAGCAGTTCTTC.